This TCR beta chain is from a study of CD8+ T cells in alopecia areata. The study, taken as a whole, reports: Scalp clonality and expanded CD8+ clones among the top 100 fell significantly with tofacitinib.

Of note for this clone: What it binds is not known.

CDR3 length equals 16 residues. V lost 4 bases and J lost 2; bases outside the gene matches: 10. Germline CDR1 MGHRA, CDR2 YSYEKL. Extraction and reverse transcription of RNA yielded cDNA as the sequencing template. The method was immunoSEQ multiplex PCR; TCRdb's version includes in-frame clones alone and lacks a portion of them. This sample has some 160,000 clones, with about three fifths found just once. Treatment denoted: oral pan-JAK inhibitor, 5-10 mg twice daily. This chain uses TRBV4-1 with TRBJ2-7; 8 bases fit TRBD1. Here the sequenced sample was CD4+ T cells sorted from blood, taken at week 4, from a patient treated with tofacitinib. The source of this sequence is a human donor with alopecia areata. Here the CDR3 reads CASSPFPGQAPYEQYF. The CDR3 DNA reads TGCGCCAGCAGCCCGTTCCCGGGACAGGCGCCCTACGAGCAGTACTTC.